Following are 29 T cell receptor beta chains from one sample sequenced in a study of T cell responses to AZD1222 COVID-19 vaccine. The assay was immunoSEQ multiplex PCR, and TCRdb's table has in-frame clones only and misses some. The table records 90,000 to 120,000 clones, around nine tenths of them present only once. Here the sequenced sample was peripheral blood, taken 28 days after the second AZD1222 dose. These receptors originate from an adult who received the AZD1222 COVID-19 vaccine.

The CDR3 region is CASSLHAGSKETQYF. CDR3 DNA: TGTGCCAGCAGCTTACATGCCGGGAGTAAAGAGACCCAGTACTTC. This rearrangement joins TRBV7-2 to TRBJ2-5, with a weak D call TRBD2 (6 bases). The germline CDR1 and CDR2 sequences are SGHTA and FQGNSA. The CDR3 sequence is 15 residues long. V dropped 2 bases and J dropped 3 bases, with 13 bases sitting between them.

V usage is TRBV5-5 and J usage is TRBJ1-4; the D gene is possibly TRBD1 (5 bases). Germline V lookup: CDR1 SGHKS, CDR2 YYEKEE (reference sequence). The CDR3 runs 18 residues. V shed 0 bases and J shed 0 bases, with 15 bases lying between them. The CDR3 DNA sequence: TGTGCCAGCAGCTTGGCTACCGGGACGGTTGCAACTAATGAAAAACTGTTTTTT. It specifies CASSLATGTVATNEKLFF.

In its sample, this clone was seen once. The V call is TRBV30, the J call TRBJ1-5; D gene ambiguous. The CDR3 length is 13 residues. The V gene lost 0 bases and the J gene lost 2 bases, with 5 bases spanning the gap. Per the germline V gene, CDR1 is GTSNPN and CDR2 is SVGIG (reference sequence). CDR3 region: CAWSVLGNQPQHF. The CDR3 nucleotides read TGTGCCTGGAGTGTTTTGGGCAATCAGCCCCAGCATTTT.

This chain joins TRBV4-1 and TRBJ1-2; 9 bases align to TRBD1. Germline CDR1 and CDR2: MGHRA and YSYEKL. Trimming cost V 5 bases and J 8 bases; bases outside gene matches: 12. CDR3 length equals 15 residues. CDR3 sequence: CASSTPGTGLRGYTF. CDR3 coding DNA: TGCGCCAGCAGCACCCCCGGGACAGGGTTACGAGGCTACACCTTC.

DNA of the CDR3: TGTGCCAGTAGTATTCCGATGGGCGCGTCTAACTATGGCTACACCTTC. Its protein is CASSIPMGASNYGYTF. This chain joins TRBV19 and TRBJ1-2; D is ambiguous. The V end was cut by 3 bases, the J end by 0 bases, with 14 bases between. Germline V gene data show CDR1 as LNHDA and CDR2 as SQIVND (reference sequence). This CDR3 spans 16 amino acids.

The J gene is TRBJ2-7, the V gene TRBV18; tentatively, D is TRBD1 or TRBD2 (5 bases each). The CDR3 sequence is 15 residues long. Trimming removed 5 bases at V and 0 bases at J, with 14 bases between. The germline CDR1 and CDR2 sequences are KGHSH and LQKENI. CDR3 nucleotides: TGTGCCAGCTCAAGGGGTGGGGGACCCTCCTACGAGCAGTACTTC. This gives the protein CASSRGGGPSYEQYF.

The chain links TRBV6-5 to TRBJ1-2, with 7 bases that match TRBD1. V lost 0 bases, J lost 4 bases, and 8 bases stayed unmatched. CDR1 MNHEY and CDR2 SVGAGI come from the germline V gene. CDR3 length: 16 residues. CDR3 protein: CASSYSKDRLAYGYTF. The CDR3 nucleotides read TGTGCCAGCAGTTACTCGAAGGACAGGCTGGCCTATGGCTACACCTTC.

This chain joins TRBV7-9 and TRBJ2-5, with unresolved D. The V end lost 8 bases, the J end lost 6 bases, and 16 bases lay between the germline ends. This CDR3 comprises 13 residues. Germline V lookup: CDR1 SEHNR, CDR2 FQNEAQ (reference sequence). CDR3 protein: CASATNPPQTQYF. Written as DNA, the CDR3 is TGTGCCAGCGCCACCAACCCTCCACAGACCCAGTACTTC.

This chain links TRBV10-2 with TRBJ2-7; possible D gene TRBD1, 6 bases. The CDR3 is made up of 13 amino acids. From germline, CDR1 is WSHSY and CDR2 SAAADI. V was pared by 7 bases and J by 0 bases, with 10 bases between. The CDR3 coding sequence is TGCGCCAGCATAGACAGGAGCTCCTACGAGCAGTACTTC. It codes for CASIDRSSYEQYF.

The chain links TRBV5-4 to TRBJ1-2; D might be TRBD1 (6 bases). CDR3 size: 15 residues. Germline CDR1 and CDR2: SGHNT and YYREEE (reference sequence). V lost 1 base, J lost 5 bases, and 15 bases lay in between. CDR3 nucleotides: TGTGCCAGCAGCTTGTATCCGGGGGCGCAGTATGGCTACACCTTC. Translating gives CASSLYPGAQYGYTF.

V usage is TRBV4-2 and J usage is TRBJ1-4; no clear D gene. The germline V gene has CDR1 LGHNA and CDR2 YNFKEQ. This CDR3 has 16 amino acids. V was clipped by 2 bases and J by 8 bases, with 18 bases between them. The CDR3 sequence: CASSQNDGPQGEKLFF. The CDR3, as DNA: TGTGCCAGCAGCCAAAACGACGGACCCCAAGGCGAAAAACTGTTTTTT.

The chain has TRBV6-2 or TRBV6-3 and TRBJ2-1; no reliable D call. Germline values: CDR1 MNHEY, CDR2 SVGEGT. CDR3 length equals 14 residues. Deletions cut 5 bases from V and 2 bases from J, with 10 bases between. CDR3 DNA sequence: TGTGCCAGCAGTAGAGGAAACGCCTACAATGAGCAGTTCTTC. This gives the protein CASSRGNAYNEQFF.

This sequence joins TRBV30 and TRBJ1-3, with D tentatively TRBD1 (5 bases). The CDR3 sequence is 11 residues long. Germline CDR1 GTSNPN, CDR2 SVGIG (reference sequence). V was cut by 1 base and J by 8 bases, with 6 bases left in between. In nucleotides, the CDR3 is TGTGCCTGGAGTGGGGGGGACACCATATATTTT. Amino acids: CAWSGGDTIYF. Full variable domain (rest looked up from reference TRBV30 and TRBJ1-3): SQTIHQWPATLVQPVGSPLSLECTVEGTSNPNLYWYRQAAGRGLQLLFYSVGIGQISSEVPQNLSASRPQDRQFILSSKKLLLSDSGFYLCAWSGGDTIYFGEGSWLTVV.

The gene calls are TRBV6-5 and TRBJ2-1; 7 nucleotides align to TRBD2. The length of the CDR3 is 16 residues. CDR1 and CDR2 from the germline V gene are MNHEY and SVGAGI. Unmatched junction bases numbered 4, after V lost 1 base and J lost 1 base. Written as DNA, the CDR3 is TGTGCCAGCAGTTACTTAGCGGGCCTATCCTACAATGAGCAGTTCTTC. Translated: CASSYLAGLSYNEQFF.

The sample holds one count of this clone. The J gene is TRBJ2-7, the V gene TRBV30, with D possibly TRBD1 on 5 matching bases. V dropped 0 bases and J dropped 6 bases, with 12 bases sitting between them. In germline, CDR1 is GTSNPN, CDR2 SVGIG (reference sequence). CDR3 length equals 13 residues. In nucleotides, the CDR3 is TGTGCCTGGAGTGTGGGCCAGGGAAGCGAGCAGTACTTC. Protein product: CAWSVGQGSEQYF.

This clone was detected a few times. The rearrangement joins TRBV19 to TRBJ1-2, with unresolved D. The CDR3 has 14 amino acids. V lost 6 bases and J lost 2, with 13 bases in between. Germline V gives CDR1 LNHDA, CDR2 SQIVND (reference sequence). CDR3 bases: TGTGCCAGTAGACCAACGGAGATCAACTATGGCTACACCTTC. This translates into CASRPTEINYGYTF.

As for this clone: Additional DNA sequences in this sample encode the identical CDR3. V usage is TRBV13 and J usage is TRBJ1-1; the D is unclear. Germline V gene data show CDR1 as PRHDT and CDR2 as FYEKMQ (reference sequence). This CDR3 is built from 12 residues. Trimming pared 4 bases from V and 5 bases from J, leaving 8 bases between. The CDR3 spells CASSSGRTEAFF. DNA for the CDR3: TGTGCCAGCAGCTCCGGCCGGACTGAAGCTTTCTTT.

This chain joins TRBV11-3 and TRBJ1-2; 9 nucleotides line up with TRBD1. In germline, CDR1 is SGHNT, CDR2 YENEEA. Trimming at V came to 4 bases and at J to 5 bases, leaving 8 bases not matched to a gene. The CDR3 runs to 15 residues. The CDR3 DNA sequence: TGTGCCAGCAGCTCTCTACAGGGGGCAAGGTATGGCTACACCTTC. Amino acid sequence: CASSSLQGARYGYTF.

CDR3: CASSQEGYLEQYF. The CDR3 DNA reads TGCGCCAGCAGCCAAGAAGGCTATTTAGAGCAGTACTTC. This chain connects TRBV4-1 to TRBJ2-7; D uncertain. The CDR3 consists of 13 residues. V gave up 0 bases and J gave up 7 bases, with 10 bases separating them. In germline, CDR1 is MGHRA, CDR2 YSYEKL.

This chain links TRBV28 with TRBJ1-3, with D possibly TRBD1 on 6 matching bases. This CDR3 spans 15 amino acids. Germline CDR1 MDHEN, CDR2 SYDVKM. Trimming removed 7 bases from V and 0 bases from J, with 13 bases in between. DNA for the CDR3: TGTGCCAGCAAAGGGGGAGGGTTCTCTGGAAACACCATATATTTT. The encoded protein is CASKGGGFSGNTIYF.

The V and J genes are TRBV27 and TRBJ2-4; tentatively, D is TRBD1 (5 bases). The CDR3 has 14 amino acids. Trimming left V 5 bases short and J 8 bases short, with 16 bases between. Germline values: CDR1 MNHEY, CDR2 SMNVEV (reference sequence). The CDR3 protein is CASSLGHFSDIQYF. The CDR3 coding sequence is TGTGCCAGCAGTCTAGGACACTTCTCGGACATTCAGTACTTC.

Comments on this clone: Other nucleotide sequences from this sample produce the same CDR3. The chain uses TRBV6-5 and TRBJ1-5, with 10 bases fitting TRBD1. This CDR3 is 14 amino acids long. J gave up 6 bases and V 6 bases, and 5 bases lay outside the gene matches. The germline V gene has CDR1 MNHEY and CDR2 SVGAGI. The CDR3 DNA reads TGTGCCAGCAGCCTGACAGGGGGCCTTCAGCCCCAGCATTTT. Its translation: CASSLTGGLQPQHF.

J is TRBJ1-1 and V is TRBV13; no definite D call. There are 13 residues in the CDR3. Germline V gives CDR1 PRHDT, CDR2 FYEKMQ (reference sequence). V dropped 1 base and J dropped 6 bases, with 9 bases sitting between them. The CDR3 bases are TGTGCCAGCAGCTTAGCGTCCTTGGCTGAAGCTTTCTTT. Encoded protein: CASSLASLAEAFF.

The chain carries TRBV3-1 (or the pseudogene TRBV3-2) and TRBJ1-2, with TRBD1 identical over 9 bases. The V and J ends lost 3 bases and 3 bases, in that order; junction bases with no gene match: 5. This CDR3 is 15 amino acids long. CDR1 is LGHDT and CDR2 is YNNKEL in the germline V gene (reference sequence). The CDR3, as DNA: TGTGCCAGCAGCCACCGGACAGGGGTGGACTATGGCTACACCTTC. Protein product: CASSHRTGVDYGYTF.

The chain uses TRBV10-3 and TRBJ1-3, with 7 positions matching TRBD1. The junction had 8 bases not matched to a gene; V was cut back by 2 bases and J by 4 bases. This CDR3 comprises 16 residues. CDR1 ENHRY and CDR2 SYGVKD come from the germline V gene. The CDR3 is CAISEHIPGQGNTIYF. The CDR3 coding sequence is TGTGCCATCAGTGAGCATATTCCGGGACAGGGAAACACCATATATTTT.

The chain recombines TRBV7-2 with TRBJ2-1; 7 nucleotides match TRBD2. Germline lookup yields CDR1 SGHTA and CDR2 FQGNSA. Losses at the gene ends were 1 base for V and 9 bases for J; bases not matched to a gene: 9. The CDR3 covers 15 residues. For the CDR3, the DNA is TGTGCCAGCAGCTTAGGATCGGGAGGACCAGGTGAGCAGTTCTTC. Encoded protein: CASSLGSGGPGEQFF. Supplemented by reference TRBV7-2 and TRBJ2-1, the full variable domain reads GAGVSQSPSNKVTEKGKDVELRCDPISGHTALYWYRQSLGQGLEFLIYFQGNSAPDKSGLPSDRFSAERTGGSVSTLTIQRTQQEDSAVYLCASSLGSGGPGEQFFGPGTRLTVL.

V usage is TRBV9 and J usage is TRBJ2-7; TRBD2 aligns across 8 bases. V was pared by 0 bases and J by 0 bases, with 2 bases of the junction left unmatched. The length of the CDR3 is 15 residues. The germline gives CDR1 SGDLS, CDR2 YYNGEE. This CDR3 reads CASSVAGGPSYEQYF. CDR3 sequence (DNA): TGTGCCAGCAGCGTAGCGGGAGGGCCCTCCTACGAGCAGTACTTC.

This chain joins TRBV6-2 or TRBV6-3 and TRBJ1-2, with TRBD1 identical over 7 bases. Germline V gene lookup returns CDR1 MNHEY and CDR2 SVGEGT. The V gene end was trimmed by 2 bases and the J gene end by 4 bases; junction bases not matched to a gene: 10. The CDR3 consists of 16 residues. The CDR3 loop reads CASSYGDRAGGYGYTF. The CDR3 DNA reads as TGTGCCAGCAGTTACGGTGACAGGGCCGGGGGCTATGGCTACACCTTC.

The chain recombines TRBV9 with TRBJ2-1, with 9 bases lining up with TRBD2. The V segment lost 0 bases and the J segment 3 bases; nucleotides outside the gene matches: 10. Germline values: CDR1 SGDLS, CDR2 YYNGEE. This CDR3 region has 18 residues. The CDR3 protein is CASSVESVAGVNYNEQFF. CDR3 coding DNA: TGTGCCAGCAGCGTAGAGTCTGTAGCGGGAGTTAACTACAATGAGCAGTTCTTC.